Below are 8 T cell receptor beta chains sequenced from a single sample in a study of cytomegalovirus exposure and HLA in healthy donors. The PCR employed 60 Vbeta primers together with 13 Jbeta primers. The protocol was immunoSEQ multiplex PCR, while the TCRdb copy is restricted to in-frame clones and leaves out a portion. The sample shows about 85,000 clones, around 80% of them seen only once. Sample: PBMCs. These receptors originate from a man aged 50-59 years in good health and CMV-seropositive.

V gene TRBV18 combines with J gene TRBJ1-5; D gene ambiguous. The CDR3 is made up of 14 amino acids. The V gene lost 3 bases and the J gene lost 2 bases, with 8 bases spanning the gap. From germline, CDR1 is KGHSH and CDR2 LQKENI. The CDR3 is CASSPREGNQPQHF. CDR3 nucleotides: TGTGCCAGCTCACCCCGAGAGGGCAATCAGCCCCAGCATTTT.

The chain couples TRBV10-3 to TRBJ2-7, with 9 nucleotides matching TRBD1. Germline V gene data show CDR1 as ENHRY and CDR2 as SYGVKD. V lost 6 bases, J lost 4 bases, and 7 bases stayed unmatched. The CDR3 runs to 14 residues. In DNA, the CDR3 is TGTGCCATCAGGGACCGGGACAGGGTATACGAGCAGTACTTC. Protein product: CAIRDRDRVYEQYF.

The V call is TRBV4-3, the J call TRBJ1-2; D possibly corresponds to TRBD1 (5 bases). V was cut by 5 bases and J by 3 bases, with 13 bases left in between. Germline CDR1 is LGHNA and CDR2 is YSLEER. The CDR3 length is 14 residues. The CDR3 nucleotides read TGCGCCAGCAGCGATGCACAGGTTTACTATGGCTACACCTTC. Residues: CASSDAQVYYGYTF.

The V and J genes are TRBV15 and TRBJ2-5; D is ambiguous. Per the germline V gene, CDR1 is LNHNV and CDR2 is YYDKDF (reference sequence). The CDR3 runs to 14 residues. The germline V and J ends were trimmed by 0 bases and 9 bases, with 14 bases remaining between them. CDR3 region: CATSREGVYEAQYF. In nucleotides, the CDR3 is TGTGCCACCAGCAGAGAGGGTGTCTATGAGGCCCAGTACTTC.

V and J are TRBV10-3 and TRBJ2-1; maybe TRBD2 (6 bases). The CDR3 has 17 amino acids. The germline V gene encodes CDR1 ENHRY and CDR2 SYGVKD. Deletions cut 2 bases from V and 0 bases from J, with 14 bases between. CDR3 DNA: TGTGCCATCAGTGAGGCGGGACTCTCGAGCTCCTACAATGAGCAGTTCTTC. Amino acids: CAISEAGLSSSYNEQFF.

V usage is TRBV29-1 and J usage is TRBJ2-1, with D hard to call. The germline V and J ends were trimmed by 3 bases and 5 bases, with 8 bases remaining between them. The CDR3 has 12 amino acids. Germline CDR1 and CDR2: SQVTM and ANQGSEA. The DNA of the CDR3 is TGCAGCGTTGAGGTCGGAGACAATGAGCAGTTCTTC. It yields the protein CSVEVGDNEQFF.

V and J are TRBV27 and TRBJ1-4, with TRBD1 identical over 7 bases. The ends lost 5 bases at V and 5 bases at J; junction bases unmatched: 8. CDR1 and CDR2 from the germline V gene are MNHEY and SMNVEV (reference sequence). The CDR3 has 15 amino acids. The CDR3 is CASSPWDRLNEKLFF. CDR3 nucleotide sequence: TGTGCCAGCAGTCCATGGGACAGATTGAATGAAAAACTGTTTTTT.

The genes are TRBV4-1 and TRBJ2-2, with TRBD1 identical over 9 bases. This CDR3 is 15 amino acids long. Germline CDR1 reads MGHRA; CDR2 reads YSYEKL. After removal of 1 base from V and 3 bases from J, the junction contained 0 bases not matched to a gene. The CDR3, as DNA: TGCGCCAGCAGCCAAGGACAGGGGGACACCGGGGAGCTGTTTTTT. Encoded protein: CASSQGQGDTGELFF.